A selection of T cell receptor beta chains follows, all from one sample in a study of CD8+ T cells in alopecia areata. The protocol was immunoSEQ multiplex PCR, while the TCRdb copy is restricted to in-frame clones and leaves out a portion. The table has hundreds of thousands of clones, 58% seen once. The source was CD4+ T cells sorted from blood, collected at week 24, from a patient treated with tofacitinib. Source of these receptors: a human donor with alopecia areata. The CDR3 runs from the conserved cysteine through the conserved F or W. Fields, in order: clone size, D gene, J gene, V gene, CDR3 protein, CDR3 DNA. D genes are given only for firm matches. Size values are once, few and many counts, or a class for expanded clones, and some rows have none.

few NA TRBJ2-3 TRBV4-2 CASSQDRGHTDTQYF TGTGCCAGCAGCCAAGATAGAGGGCACACAGATACGCAGTATTTT
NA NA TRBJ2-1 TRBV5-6 CASSLKEFWAYNEQFF TGTGCCAGCAGCCTAAAGGAGTTCTGGGCCTACAATGAGCAGTTCTTC
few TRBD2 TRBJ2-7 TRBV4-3 CASSQATSGGGEQYF TGCGCCAGCAGCCAGGCCACTAGCGGGGGAGGCGAGCAGTACTTC
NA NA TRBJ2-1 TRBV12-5 CASGRDAVRTYNEQFF TGTGCTAGTGGTCGAGATGCAGTCCGGACCTACAATGAGCAGTTCTTC
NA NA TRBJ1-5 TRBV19 CASKPYPTGYQPQHF TGTGCCAGTAAACCATATCCGACAGGATATCAGCCCCAGCATTTT
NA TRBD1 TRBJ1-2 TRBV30 CAQGRGRRLDGYTF TGTGCCCAAGGAAGGGGGCGCCGGCTGGATGGCTACACCTTC
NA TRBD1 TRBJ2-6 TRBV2 CASSLGGAGANVLTF TGTGCCAGCAGTCTAGGGGGCGCTGGGGCCAACGTCCTGACTTTC
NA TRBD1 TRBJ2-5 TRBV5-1 CASSLGQGETQYF TGCGCCAGCAGCTTAGGACAGGGGGAGACCCAGTACTTC
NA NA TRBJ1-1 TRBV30 CAWSRVARGTEAFF TGTGCCTGGAGTAGGGTCGCGAGGGGCACTGAAGCTTTCTTT
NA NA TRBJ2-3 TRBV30 CAWSVRGRSTDTQYF TGTGCCTGGAGTGTTCGGGGCAGAAGCACAGATACGCAGTATTTT
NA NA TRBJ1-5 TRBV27 CASSLMGNQPQHF TGTGCCAGCAGTTTAATGGGGAATCAGCCCCAGCATTTT
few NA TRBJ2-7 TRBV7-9 CASSPGQNPSYEQYF TGTGCCAGCAGCCCCGGACAGAATCCCAGCTACGAGCAGTACTTC
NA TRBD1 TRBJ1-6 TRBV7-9 CASSRPIRTGGIDSPLHF TGTGCCAGCAGCCGTCCTATTAGGACAGGGGGCATCGATTCACCCCTCCACTTT
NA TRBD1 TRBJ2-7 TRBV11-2 CASSPGVGQVEYEQYF TGTGCCAGCAGCCCTGGGGTGGGACAGGTGGAGTACGAGCAGTACTTC
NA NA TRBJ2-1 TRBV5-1 CASSFVWSQGSNEQFF TGCGCCAGCAGCTTCGTCTGGTCGCAGGGGAGCAATGAGCAGTTCTTC
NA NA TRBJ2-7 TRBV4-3 CASSQDRRLGMGEQYF TGCGCCAGCAGCCAAGACCGCCGTTTGGGTATGGGAGAGCAGTACTTC
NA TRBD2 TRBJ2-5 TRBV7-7 CASSPGLAGGRETQYF TGTGCTAGCAGCCCGGGACTAGCGGGGGGTCGAGAGACCCAGTACTTC
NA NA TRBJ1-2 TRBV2 CASMYGQSNYGYTF TGTGCCAGCATGTATGGGCAGTCTAACTATGGCTACACCTTC
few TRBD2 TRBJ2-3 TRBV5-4 CASSAGLAGSTDTQYF TGTGCCAGCAGCGCGGGACTAGCGGGGAGCACAGATACGCAGTATTTT
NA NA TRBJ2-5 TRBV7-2 CASSQWGIRETQYF TGTGCCAGCAGCCAATGGGGGATCCGGGAGACCCAGTACTTC
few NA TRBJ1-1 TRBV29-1 CSGAGSRIPEAFF TGCAGCGGGGCAGGGAGCAGGATACCTGAAGCTTTCTTT
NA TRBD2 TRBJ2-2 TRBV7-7 CASSLGLAGTGELFF TGTGCTAGCAGCTTAGGACTAGCGGGGACCGGGGAGCTGTTTTTT
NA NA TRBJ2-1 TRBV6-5 CASRRQNEQFF TGTGCCAGCAGACGACAGAATGAGCAGTTCTTC
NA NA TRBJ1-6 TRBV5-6 CASSPTLNSPLHF TGTGCCAGCAGCCCGACGCTGAATTCACCCCTCCACTTT
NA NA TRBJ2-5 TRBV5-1 CASSLAPGKETQYF TGCGCCAGCAGCTTGGCGCCAGGGAAGGAGACCCAGTACTTC
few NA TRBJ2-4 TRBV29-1 CSVGGGQTKNIQYF TGCAGCGTTGGGGGGGGACAGACCAAAAACATTCAGTACTTC
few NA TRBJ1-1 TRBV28 CASSTQFSKYTEAFF TGTGCCAGCAGTACCCAGTTTAGTAAATACACTGAAGCTTTCTTT
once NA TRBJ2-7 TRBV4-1 CASSPGGTRAAYEQYF TGCGCCAGCAGCCCGGGCGGCACCAGGGCTGCCTACGAGCAGTACTTC
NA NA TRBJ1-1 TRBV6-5 CASSYSTAVRATEAFF TGTGCCAGCAGTTACTCGACAGCCGTAAGAGCTACTGAAGCTTTCTTT
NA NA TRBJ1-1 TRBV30 CAWWGGLNTEAFF TGTGCCTGGTGGGGGGGCCTGAACACTGAAGCTTTCTTT
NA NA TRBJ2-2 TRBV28 CASSPPDRSGGELFF TGTGCCAGCAGCCCTCCTGACAGGAGCGGAGGGGAGCTGTTTTTT
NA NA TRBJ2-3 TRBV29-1 CSVEVGGGAYTQYF TGCAGCGTTGAAGTAGGAGGGGGCGCATATACGCAGTATTTT
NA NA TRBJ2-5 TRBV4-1 CASSQAVRGPQETQYF TGCGCCAGCAGCCAAGCGGTTCGCGGGCCCCAAGAGACCCAGTACTTC
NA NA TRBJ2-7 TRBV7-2 CASRGPGALYEQYF TGTGCCAGCAGGGGACCAGGAGCCCTCTACGAGCAGTACTTC
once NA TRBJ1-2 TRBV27 CASSRLDSGANYGYTF TGTGCCAGCAGTCGTTTGGATTCAGGGGCTAACTATGGCTACACCTTC
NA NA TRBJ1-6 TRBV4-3 CASSQDLEPLHF TGCGCCAGCAGCCAAGATTTGGAACCCCTCCACTTT
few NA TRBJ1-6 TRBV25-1 CASSEAGRNSPLHF TGTGCCAGCAGTGAGGCAGGACGGAATTCACCCCTCCACTTT
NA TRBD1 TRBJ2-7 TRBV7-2 CASSLGTGSSYEQYF TGTGCCAGCAGCTTAGGGACAGGGAGCTCCTACGAGCAGTACTTC
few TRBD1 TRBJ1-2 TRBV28 CASRNRVGGQGYGYTF TGTGCCAGCAGAAACCGAGTGGGTGGACAGGGTTATGGCTACACCTTC
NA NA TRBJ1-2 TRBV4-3 CASSRSTPGQINYGYTF TGCGCCAGCAGCCGCAGCACGCCCGGACAGATTAACTATGGCTACACCTTC
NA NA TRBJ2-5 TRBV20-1 CSAEGGETQYF TGCAGTGCCGAGGGGGGAGAGACCCAGTACTTC